Each of the 9 T cell receptor beta chains below was sequenced from the same sample in a study of TIL therapy for anti-PD-1-resistant metastatic lung cancer. Sequencing used immunoSEQ v3. Data came from immunoSEQ multiplex PCR; TCRdb stores just in-frame clones and leaves some out. The sample holds more than 20,000 clones, about four fifths seen once. As to time point: pre-treatment sample, taken before nivolumab and TIL therapy. The sample was blood, taken at baseline. These receptors originate from a person aged 25 to 79 with non-small cell lung cancer.

The rearrangement uses TRBV2 and TRBJ2-1, with D unresolved. CDR1 is SNHLY and CDR2 is FYNNEI in the germline V gene. The CDR3 spans 16 residues. V gave up 0 bases and J gave up 12 bases, with 21 bases separating them. The CDR3 DNA reads TGTGCCAGCAGTGAAGCGCAGATGATTAGCAGATTTGGGCAGTTCTTC. This encodes CASSEAQMISRFGQFF.

This chain connects TRBV25-1 to TRBJ1-2; D gene unclear. V lost 4 bases to trimming and J lost 7 bases, with 10 bases between them. This CDR3 comprises 12 residues. CDR1 and CDR2 from the germline V gene are MGHDK and SYGVNS. CDR3 bases: TGTGCCAGCAGTGTAGTTCGGGGTGGCTACACCTTC. This translates into CASSVVRGGYTF.

The CDR3 coding sequence is TGTGCCAGCAGTTTCAGCGGGGTTAACTACAATGAGCAGTTCTTC. As protein: CASSFSGVNYNEQFF. J is TRBJ2-1 and V is TRBV28; 7 nucleotides line up with TRBD2. This CDR3 has 15 residues. With 3 bases clipped from V and 3 bases from J, the junction kept 5 bases outside the gene matches. Looked up from germline, CDR1 is MDHEN and CDR2 is SYDVKM.

CDR3 coding DNA: TGTGCCAGCACCAAAGGGACGTTAACTAATGAAAAACTGTTTTTT. This sequence encodes CASTKGTLTNEKLFF. The genes are TRBV28 and TRBJ1-4; the D gene is possibly TRBD1 (5 bases). V shed 7 bases and J shed 1 base, with 13 bases lying between them. Germline lookup yields CDR1 MDHEN and CDR2 SYDVKM. The CDR3 contains 15 residues.

The chain combines TRBV7-6 with TRBJ2-1; D gene ambiguous. Germline V lookup: CDR1 SGHVS, CDR2 FNYEAQ. The CDR3 has 12 residues. The V gene lost 2 bases and the J gene lost 7 bases, with 6 bases spanning the gap. The CDR3 DNA is TGTGCCAGCAGCTTATCAGCGAATGAGCAGTTCTTC. Amino acid sequence: CASSLSANEQFF.

The chain has TRBV2 and TRBJ2-5; 9 bases agree with TRBD1. V shed 5 bases and J 5 bases; nucleotides not matched to a gene: 3. The CDR3 spans 13 residues. Germline V gene data show CDR1 as SNHLY and CDR2 as FYNNEI. The chain's CDR3 is CASSRTGVETQYF. The DNA of the CDR3 is TGTGCCAGCAGTCGGACAGGGGTGGAGACCCAGTACTTC.

The V and J genes are TRBV19 and TRBJ2-1; 12 nucleotides line up with TRBD2. With 5 bases clipped from V and 7 bases from J, the junction kept 6 bases outside the gene matches. The CDR3 covers 15 residues. The germline V gene encodes CDR1 LNHDA and CDR2 SQIVND (reference sequence). CDR3 sequence: CASSASGGAWNEQFF. The CDR3 nucleotides are TGTGCCAGTAGTGCTAGCGGGGGGGCCTGGAATGAGCAGTTCTTC.

The V and J genes are TRBV7-9 and TRBJ1-2, with a possible D match to TRBD1 (5 bases). CDR3 length equals 13 residues. Deletions cut 5 bases from V and 4 bases from J, with 11 bases between. Germline V CDR1 and CDR2: SEHNR, FQNEAQ (reference sequence). The CDR3 nucleotides read TGTGCCAGCAGCCGGCCAGGGACCTATGGCTACACCTTC. It translates to CASSRPGTYGYTF.

The chain has TRBV5-6 and TRBJ2-7; D gene uncertain. Per the germline V gene, CDR1 is SGHDT and CDR2 is YYEEEE. This CDR3 has 12 residues. With 3 bases removed from V and 3 bases from J, the gap between germline ends came to 7 bases. The DNA for the CDR3 is TGTGCCAGCAGCTCCCGCCACTACGAGCAGTACTTC. This translates into CASSSRHYEQYF.